The 2 T cell receptor beta chains listed next were all sequenced from one sample in a study of a mutant IDH1 vaccine in newly diagnosed glioma. The method was immunoSEQ multiplex PCR; TCRdb's version includes in-frame clones alone and lacks a portion of them. This table holds roughly 60,000 clones, approximately 80% found once. What these receptors recognize is not known. Time point denoted: week 11, during vaccination. It was 300 ug of mutant IDH1 20-mer peptide that made up each vaccine dose, given with topical imiquimod. Sequencing used PBMCs, obtained from a glioma patient whose treatment included an IDH1 peptide vaccine. Receptors originate from a man aged 30 to 39 with glioma.

The gene calls are TRBV5-6 and TRBJ2-7; 10 bases are shared with TRBD2. CDR1 is SGHDT and CDR2 is YYEEEE in the germline V gene. The V segment lost 3 bases and the J segment 2 bases; nucleotides outside the gene matches: 2. CDR3 length equals 14 residues. The CDR3 here is CASSWSGRAYEQYF. The CDR3 coding sequence is TGTGCCAGCAGCTGGAGCGGGAGGGCCTACGAGCAGTACTTC.

The DNA of the CDR3 is TGTGCCAGCAGCCGGACAGAACGGGGTAATGAAAAACTGTTTTTT. As protein: CASSRTERGNEKLFF. The chain recombines TRBV6-5 with TRBJ1-4; D is possibly TRBD1 (6 bases). CDR3 length: 15 amino acids. Germline lookup yields CDR1 MNHEY and CDR2 SVGAGI. Trimming took 6 bases from V and 4 from J, leaving 15 bases between them.